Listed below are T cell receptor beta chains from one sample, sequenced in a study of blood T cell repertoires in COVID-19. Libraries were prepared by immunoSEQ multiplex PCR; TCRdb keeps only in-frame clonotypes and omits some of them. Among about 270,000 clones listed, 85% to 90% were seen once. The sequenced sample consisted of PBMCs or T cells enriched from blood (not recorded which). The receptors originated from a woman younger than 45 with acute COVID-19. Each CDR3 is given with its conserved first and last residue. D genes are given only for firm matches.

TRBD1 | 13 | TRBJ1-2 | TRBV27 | CASRQGANYGYTF
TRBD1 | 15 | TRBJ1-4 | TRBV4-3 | CASSQAMDRAEKLFF
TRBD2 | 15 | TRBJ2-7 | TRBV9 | CASSAGLAGFYEQYF
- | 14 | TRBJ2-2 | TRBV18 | CASSPRTETGELFF
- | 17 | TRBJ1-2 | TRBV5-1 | CASSLATMTEANYGYTF
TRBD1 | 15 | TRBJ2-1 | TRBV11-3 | CASSADRVAYNEQFF
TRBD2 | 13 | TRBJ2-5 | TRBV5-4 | CASSIQDGGAQYF
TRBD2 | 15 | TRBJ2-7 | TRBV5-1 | CASSFSGTTPYEQYF
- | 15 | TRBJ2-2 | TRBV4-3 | CASSPLGDIAGELFF
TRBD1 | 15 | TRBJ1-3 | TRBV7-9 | CASSSGGGAGNTIYF
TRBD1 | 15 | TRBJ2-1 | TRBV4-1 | CASSQDRWDRREQFF
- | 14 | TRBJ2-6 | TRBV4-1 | CASLESSGANVLTF
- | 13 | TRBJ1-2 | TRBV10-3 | CAISEDPRNGYTF
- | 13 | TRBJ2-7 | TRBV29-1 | CSVEARGLGEQYF
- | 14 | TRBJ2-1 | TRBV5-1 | CASSALADYNEQFF
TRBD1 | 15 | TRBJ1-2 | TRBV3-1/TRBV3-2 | CASSQDATGTSGYTF
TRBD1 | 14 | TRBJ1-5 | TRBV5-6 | CASSLGGGDQPQHF
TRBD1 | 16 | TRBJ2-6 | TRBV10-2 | CASSRDRGSGANVLTF
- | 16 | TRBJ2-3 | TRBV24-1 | CATSDLQRSGTDTQYF
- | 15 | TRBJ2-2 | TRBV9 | CASSPGTSNTGELFF
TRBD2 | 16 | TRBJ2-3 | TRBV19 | CASSIGTSGRAYTQYF
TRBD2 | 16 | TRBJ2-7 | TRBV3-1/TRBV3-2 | CASRTGGGTNSYEQYF
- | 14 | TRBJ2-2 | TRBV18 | CASSPPPGSGELFF
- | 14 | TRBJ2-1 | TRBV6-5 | CATHGAGSGNEQFF
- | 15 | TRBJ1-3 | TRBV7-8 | CASSAYTIPGNTIYF
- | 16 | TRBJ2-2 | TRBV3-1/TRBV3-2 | CASTRPAELLTGELFF
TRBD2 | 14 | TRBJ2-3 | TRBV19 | CASRGLGNTDTQYF
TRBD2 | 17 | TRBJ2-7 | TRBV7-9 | CASSSSWTSEFSYEQYF
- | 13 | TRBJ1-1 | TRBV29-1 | CSVVGTPNTEAFF
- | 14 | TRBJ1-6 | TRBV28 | CASSLQGHNSPLHF
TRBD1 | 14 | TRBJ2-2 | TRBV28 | CASRTGVDTGELFF
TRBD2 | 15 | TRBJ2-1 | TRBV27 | CASSLWASGNNEQFF
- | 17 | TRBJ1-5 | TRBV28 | CASSSPGGGLRDQPQHF
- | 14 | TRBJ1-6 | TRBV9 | CASSVSGGNSPLHF